The 30 T cell receptor beta chains below come from one sample, sequenced in a study of cytomegalovirus exposure and HLA in healthy donors. The PCR used 60 Vbeta and 13 Jbeta primers. Libraries were prepared by immunoSEQ multiplex PCR; TCRdb keeps only in-frame clonotypes and omits some of them. There are roughly 200,000 clones in the sample; around 88% occur only once, and roughly 0.33% lies in the top ten. The sequenced material came from PBMCs. These TCRs come from a woman in her 30s in good health and CMV-seronegative.

The chain joins TRBV7-9 to TRBJ2-1; D gene unclear. The V end lost 5 bases, the J end lost 8 bases, and 7 bases lay between the germline ends. CDR1 is SEHNR, CDR2 FQNEAQ, per germline (reference sequence). CDR3 length: 11 residues. CDR3 DNA: TGTGCCAGCAGCCGGTCGGATGAGCAGTTCTTC. This codes for CASSRSDEQFF. The entire variable domain, with the rest obtained from reference TRBV7-9 and TRBJ2-1, is as follows: DTGVSQNPRHKITKRGQNVTFRCDPISEHNRLYWYRQTLGQGPEFLTYFQNEAQLEKSRLLSDRFSAERPKGSFSTLEIQRTEQGDSAMYLCASSRSDEQFFGPGTRLTVL.

The chain links TRBV19 to TRBJ1-2; D is possibly TRBD1 (5 bases). In germline, CDR1 is LNHDA, CDR2 SQIVND (reference sequence). The CDR3 has 13 residues. Trimming removed 9 bases at V and 3 bases at J, with 14 bases between. CDR3 loop: CASGHPWDYGYTF. DNA for the CDR3: TGTGCCAGCGGACACCCTTGGGACTATGGCTACACCTTC.

The V and J genes are TRBV27 and TRBJ2-3; 9 nucleotides match TRBD1. CDR1 and CDR2 from the germline V gene are MNHEY and SMNVEV (reference sequence). Trimming removed 3 bases from V and 5 bases from J; junction bases left unmatched: 9. The CDR3 contains 16 residues. The CDR3 reads CASSFRGTGLQDTQYF. In DNA form, the CDR3 reads TGTGCCAGCAGTTTTCGTGGGACAGGGTTGCAAGATACGCAGTATTTT.

The chain is built from TRBV29-1 and TRBJ2-7, with TRBD1 identical over 7 bases. Germline CDR1 SQVTM, CDR2 ANQGSEA. Trimming removed 4 bases from V and 3 bases from J; junction bases left unmatched: 3. The CDR3 extends over 12 amino acids. This chain's CDR3 is CSVVRDSYEQYF. The DNA of the CDR3 is TGCAGCGTTGTCCGGGACAGCTACGAGCAGTACTTC.

As DNA, the CDR3 is TGTGCCAGCAGCGTAGTTCATACTTCTAGCACAGATACGCAGTATTTT. The encoded protein is CASSVVHTSSTDTQYF. The chain links TRBV9 to TRBJ2-3; the D is unclear. Germline lookup yields CDR1 SGDLS and CDR2 YYNGEE. The CDR3 has 16 residues. The germline V and J ends were trimmed by 0 bases and 0 bases, with 11 bases remaining between them.

The chain couples TRBV6-5 to TRBJ2-2; 11 bases are a match to TRBD2. J lost 5 bases, V lost 7 bases, and 3 bases had no gene match. The CDR3 is 14 amino acids. Per the germline V gene, CDR1 is MNHEY and CDR2 is SVGAGI. Written as DNA, the CDR3 is TGTGCCAGCACCGTAGCGGGAGGGACCGGGGAGCTGTTTTTT. This sequence encodes CASTVAGGTGELFF.

This chain uses TRBV19 with TRBJ1-2; 9 bases are a match to TRBD1. The CDR3 spans 16 residues. The germline CDR1 and CDR2 sequences are LNHDA and SQIVND (reference sequence). V was pared by 6 bases and J by 7 bases, with 15 bases of the junction left unmatched. The CDR3 DNA is TGTGCCAGTAGCCCCACAGGGGGCATACCTCTGGGTGGCTACACCTTC. The encoded protein is CASSPTGGIPLGGYTF.

The rearrangement links TRBV15 to TRBJ2-1; 7 bases agree with TRBD2. CDR1 LNHNV and CDR2 YYDKDF come from the germline V gene (reference sequence). There are 17 residues in the CDR3. V dropped 2 bases and J dropped 5; count of bases not matched to a gene: 12. Here the CDR3 reads CATSRTPGEGQNNEQFF. The CDR3 DNA sequence: TGTGCCACCAGCAGAACCCCCGGGGAGGGCCAAAACAATGAGCAGTTCTTC.

Of note for this clone: The sample contains more than one DNA sequence encoding this CDR3. The genes are TRBV28 and TRBJ2-1; D might be TRBD2 (6 bases). From germline, CDR1 is MDHEN and CDR2 SYDVKM. This CDR3 contains 14 residues. The ends were cut back, 5 bases at V and 2 bases at J, with 10 bases in the middle. The CDR3 DNA sequence: TGTGCCAGCAGTCGTGGGGGGACCTACAATGAGCAGTTCTTC. It yields the protein CASSRGGTYNEQFF.

The chain combines TRBV7-2 with TRBJ2-1; 12 positions match TRBD1. The ends lost 5 bases at V and 14 bases at J; junction bases unmatched: 4. The CDR3 totals 12 residues. In germline, CDR1 is SGHTA, CDR2 FQGNSA. In nucleotides, the CDR3 is TGTGCCAGCAGCCCGGGACAGGGGGCGGAGTTCTTC. Translation gives CASSPGQGAEFF.

The rearrangement links TRBV6-1 to TRBJ1-1; the D gene is possibly TRBD1 (5 bases). This CDR3 is built from 14 residues. Germline assignment: CDR1 MNHNS and CDR2 SASEGT. Deletions cut 6 bases from V and 5 bases from J, with 16 bases between. The CDR3 DNA reads as TGTGCCAGCAGGTCATACGGCGGGGGGACTGAAGCTTTCTTT. Protein: CASRSYGGGTEAFF.

This clone was seen once. The chain has TRBV5-1 and TRBJ2-5; 11 bases align to TRBD1. Germline loops: CDR1 SGHRS, CDR2 YFSETQ. V lost 2 bases and J lost 5; bases outside the gene matches: 5. This CDR3 spans 15 amino acids. The CDR3 nucleotides read TGCGCCAGCAGCTTCGCCGGGACAGGGGGTGAGACCCAGTACTTC. Its protein is CASSFAGTGGETQYF.

This chain uses TRBV18 with TRBJ2-7, with 7 bases fitting TRBD2. CDR1 KGHSH and CDR2 LQKENI come from the germline V gene. V was clipped by 6 bases and J by 5 bases; unmatched bases: 10. The CDR3 runs to 14 residues. The CDR3 bases are TGTGCCAGCTCTCTGGCAGCGGGATCCCACGAGCAGTACTTC. Translated, it gives CASSLAAGSHEQYF.

The CDR3 nucleotides are TGTGCCAGCAGTCGCGGGACCTTCCCTCAGCCCCAGCATTTT. Its protein product is CASSRGTFPQPQHF. V usage is TRBV6-5 and J usage is TRBJ1-5; D may be TRBD1 (5 bases). The CDR3 spans 14 residues. Per germline, CDR1 MNHEY and CDR2 SVGAGI. The V gene lost 5 bases and the J gene lost 6 bases, with 14 bases spanning the gap.

The rearrangement uses TRBV6-6 and TRBJ2-3; 11 bases align to TRBD1. CDR1 is MNHNY, CDR2 SVGAGI, per germline (reference sequence). V shed 7 bases, J shed 4 bases, and the junction held 7 bases outside the gene matches. The CDR3 loop spans 15 amino acids. The DNA of the CDR3 is TGTGCCAGCATCCTCCGGGACAGGGGGTCAGATACGCAGTATTTT. It specifies CASILRDRGSDTQYF.

Concerning this clone itself: This CDR3 is also generated by other DNA sequences in the sample. V is TRBV6-1 and J is TRBJ1-1; TRBD1 matches at 9 bases. Germline trimming cut 2 bases from V and 5 bases from J; bases unmatched to any gene: 12. The CDR3 runs 17 residues. CDR1 is MNHNS and CDR2 is SASEGT in the germline V gene. CDR3 nucleotide sequence: TGTGCCAGCAGTGAACAGGGGACAGGGAGGGTAGGTACTGAAGCTTTCTTT. Amino acid sequence: CASSEQGTGRVGTEAFF.

The rearrangement joins TRBV2 to TRBJ2-2; the D is unclear. Per the germline V gene, CDR1 is SNHLY and CDR2 is FYNNEI. The CDR3 spans 15 residues. Trimming removed 2 bases from V and 2 bases from J, with 9 bases in between. The CDR3 DNA sequence: TGTGCCAGCAGTGAAATGGGCCGAAACACCGGGGAGCTGTTTTTT. Encoded protein: CASSEMGRNTGELFF. Full variable domain (rest looked up from reference TRBV2 and TRBJ2-2): EPEVTQTPSHQVTQMGQEVILRCVPISNHLYFYWYRQILGQKVEFLVSFYNNEISEKSEIFDDQFSVERPDGSNFTLKIRSTKLEDSAMYFCASSEMGRNTGELFFGEGSRLTVL.

V usage is TRBV4-2 and J usage is TRBJ2-1, with TRBD2 matching over 9 bases. The V segment lost 4 bases and the J segment 0 bases; nucleotides outside the gene matches: 7. Germline CDR1 LGHNA, CDR2 YNFKEQ. The CDR3 extends over 17 amino acids. The CDR3 DNA follows: TGTGCCAGCAGCCGCCGACTAGCGGAGAGCTCCTACAATGAGCAGTTCTTC. Amino acids: CASSRRLAESSYNEQFF.

V gene TRBV7-9 combines with J gene TRBJ1-2, with D possibly TRBD1 on 5 matching bases. Germline V gene data show CDR1 as SEHNR and CDR2 as FQNEAQ (reference sequence). This CDR3 has 13 amino acids. V lost 9 bases and J lost 4, with 15 bases in between. The chain's CDR3 is CASVGAVGYGYTF. For the CDR3, the DNA is TGTGCCAGTGTAGGGGCTGTGGGCTATGGCTACACCTTC.

The genes are TRBV11-3 and TRBJ2-1; tentatively, D is TRBD2 (5 bases). Trimming pared 1 base from V and 1 base from J, leaving 5 bases between. Per the germline V gene, CDR1 is SGHNT and CDR2 is YENEEA. This CDR3 contains 14 residues. CDR3 sequence reads: CASSLGGSYNEQFF. CDR3 sequence (DNA): TGTGCCAGCAGCTTAGGAGGGTCCTACAATGAGCAGTTCTTC.

Only one count was recorded for this clone. V is TRBV7-8 and J is TRBJ2-2; D is possibly TRBD1 (6 bases). Trimming removed 5 bases from V and 6 bases from J, with 10 bases in between. The CDR3 has 13 amino acids. The V gene's germline CDR1 is SGHVS and CDR2 FQNEAQ. The CDR3 here is CASSPGQSGELFF. In nucleotides, the CDR3 is TGTGCCAGCAGCCCTGGACAGTCCGGGGAGCTGTTTTTT.

The V and J genes are TRBV9 and TRBJ1-2, with 8 bases matching TRBD1. Unmatched junction bases numbered 12, after V lost 3 bases and J lost 8 bases. This CDR3 is 15 amino acids long. The V gene's germline CDR1 is SGDLS and CDR2 YYNGEE. CDR3 bases: TGTGCCAGCAGCGCGCCGCTGACAGGGGAAGGAGGCTACACCTTC. Translated: CASSAPLTGEGGYTF.

This clone showed up just once. The chain carries TRBV5-1 and TRBJ2-1; 8 bases are a match to TRBD2. Unmatched junction bases numbered 13, after V lost 4 bases and J lost 4 bases. Germline assignment: CDR1 SGHRS and CDR2 YFSETQ. This CDR3 has 17 residues. As DNA, the CDR3 is TGCGCCAGCAGCCTGGGACTCGCTAGCGGGCTTTACAATGAGCAGTTCTTC. It encodes CASSLGLASGLYNEQFF. Filled out from reference TRBV5-1 and TRBJ2-1, the complete variable domain reads KAGVTQTPRYLIKTRGQQVTLSCSPISGHRSVSWYQQTPGQGLQFLFEYFSETQRNKGNFPGRFSGRQFSNSRSEMNVSTLELGDSALYLCASSLGLASGLYNEQFFGPGTRLTVL.

The genes are TRBV28 and TRBJ1-2, with D perhaps matching TRBD1 (6 bases). Germline loops: CDR1 MDHEN, CDR2 SYDVKM. V lost 2 bases to trimming and J lost 2 bases, with 12 bases between them. CDR3 length: 15 residues. The CDR3 nucleotides are TGTGCCAGCAGTTTAAAGGGGGAACACAACTATGGCTACACCTTC. This translates into CASSLKGEHNYGYTF.

V gene TRBV18 combines with J gene TRBJ2-7; 10 nucleotides agree with TRBD2. CDR3 length: 15 amino acids. V shed 2 bases and J 5 bases; nucleotides not matched to a gene: 6. CDR1 and CDR2 (germline): KGHSH, LQKENI. The CDR3: CASSPSTSGNHEQYF. The DNA of the CDR3 is TGTGCCAGCTCACCAAGTACTAGCGGGAACCACGAGCAGTACTTC.

V gene TRBV11-2 combines with J gene TRBJ2-2; the match to TRBD2 covers 8 bases. V was clipped by 3 bases and J by 3 bases; unmatched bases: 3. The CDR3 contains 15 residues. The germline CDR1 and CDR2 sequences are SGHAT and FQNNGV. CDR3 in amino acids: CASSFAGGHTGELFF. DNA for the CDR3: TGTGCCAGCAGCTTCGCGGGGGGACACACCGGGGAGCTGTTTTTT. Using reference TRBV11-2 and TRBJ2-2 for the parts outside the CDR3, the full variable domain is EAGVAQSPRYKIIEKRQSVAFWCNPISGHATLYWYQQILGQGPKLLIQFQNNGVVDDSQLPKDRFSAERLKGVDSTLKIQPAKLEDSAVYLCASSFAGGHTGELFFGEGSRLTVL.

The chain carries TRBV4-1 and TRBJ1-5, with TRBD1 matching over 8 bases. This CDR3 spans 15 amino acids. With 5 bases clipped from V and 5 bases from J, the junction kept 8 bases outside the gene matches. The germline V gene encodes CDR1 MGHRA and CDR2 YSYEKL. The CDR3 is CASSAAGGDDQPQHF. The CDR3 DNA reads as TGCGCCAGCAGCGCCGCAGGGGGCGACGATCAGCCCCAGCATTTT.

The chain couples TRBV6-1 to TRBJ2-7; D perhaps matches TRBD1 (6 bases). The CDR3 runs 15 residues. V lost 1 base, J lost 3 bases, and 13 bases lay in between. Germline values: CDR1 MNHNS, CDR2 SASEGT. The CDR3 DNA is TGTGCCAGCAGTGAAGGCACAGGGACCTTCTACGAGCAGTACTTC. Amino acid sequence: CASSEGTGTFYEQYF.

This clone was picked up a small number of times. The V and J genes are TRBV6-6 and TRBJ2-4; 7 bases align to TRBD1. Germline trimming cut 2 bases from V and 5 bases from J; bases unmatched to any gene: 0. The CDR3 contains 13 residues. Germline loops: CDR1 MNHNY, CDR2 SVGAGI (reference sequence). As DNA, the CDR3 is TGTGCCAGCAGTTACACAGGGGAAAACATTCAGTACTTC. Translating it yields CASSYTGENIQYF.

CDR3 bases: TGTGCCAGCAGTGATATTATCGCGCGGACAGGGGGCATGGATGAGCAGTTCTTC. Its protein product is CASSDIIARTGGMDEQFF. The V and J genes are TRBV2 and TRBJ2-1; 11 nucleotides match TRBD1. The CDR3 runs to 18 residues. CDR1 SNHLY and CDR2 FYNNEI come from the germline V gene. V gave up 3 bases and J gave up 8 bases; unmatched junction bases: 15.